This entry features one T cell receptor (beta chain) sequence. TCRdb's copy holds only in-frame clones and misses some; the assay was immunoSEQ multiplex PCR. The sample shows 9,500 to 10,000 clones, about 72% of them seen only once. V dropped 7 bases and J dropped 12 bases, with 19 bases sitting between them. This CDR3 has 13 residues. CDR1 and CDR2 from the germline V gene are MNHGY and SAAAGT. The data were taken from a study of CD4+ T cells in melanoma. This clonotype was obtained from a human donor with melanoma. This chain uses TRBV6-8 with TRBJ2-1; no definite D call. The sample consisted of cells from a culture (not recorded whether cultured in vitro). CDR3 sequence (DNA): TGTGCCAGCACACTCCATTCGACCCCTCCGCAGTTCTTC. This translates into CASTLHSTPPQFF.